Described below is a single T cell receptor beta chain sequence and its context. TCRdb's table, derived via immunoSEQ multiplex PCR, lists solely in-frame clones and lacks some. The sample gives approximately 80,000 clones, approximately 93% of which show up once; 0.8% to 1% is in the top ten. The source of the sample is a study of T cell changes during pregnancy in multiple sclerosis. Trimming took 8 bases from V and 2 from J; bases not matched to a gene: 23. The length of the CDR3 is 19 residues. Germline V gene lookup returns CDR1 LNHDA and CDR2 SQIVND (reference sequence). The sequencing here drew on peripheral blood, taken in the second trimester of pregnancy. This TCR was recovered from a female donor in good health, enrolled as a control in a pregnancy study. This chain joins TRBV19 and TRBJ1-2, with 7 nucleotides matching TRBD1. CDR3 sequence reads: CASHPQDRSLVTLNYGYTF. Written as DNA, the CDR3 is TGTGCCAGTCACCCCCAGGACAGGTCGCTCGTGACGCTAAACTATGGCTACACCTTC.